What follows are 10 T cell receptor beta chains derived from one specimen sequenced in a study of T-cell reconstitution after alpha-beta-depleted transplantation in children (TCRdb year 2016). According to the study, the label for this sample's treatment or condition signals: allogeneic hematopoietic cell transplantation with graft depleted of TCRalphabeta T cells and CD19 B cells. Library preparation used PCR. This sample was sequenced with an Illumina HiSeq 2500. Molecular barcoding was employed in the preparation of TCR libraries, with unique molecular identifiers being used to normalize TCRbeta repertoire quantification. TCRdb cleaned the public reads at Q25 with fastp, built clones with MiXCR and kept in-frame beta chains. Merged by CDR3 protein, the rows form single entries marked with the most common genes and DNA. The table for this sample lists 700,000 to 950,000 distinct CDR3 sequences; 15% to 20% of them were counted only once. Clones ranked in the top ten supply roughly 4.8% of the sample.

Specimen: PBMCs, mostly from graft donor cells, collected 360 days after TCRalphabeta/CD19-depleted stem cell transplant. These receptors came from a male patient aged 10 to 17 who had a stem cell transplant for acute lymphoblastic leukemia, so the T cells may come from the graft donor.

This clonotype has more than one count but fewer than ten. The chain carries TRBV20-1 and TRBJ2-3, with D perhaps assigned TRBD1 or TRBD2 (5 bases each). V lost 1 base, J lost 2 bases, and 7 bases lay in between. The CDR3 spans 13 residues. Germline V CDR1 and CDR2: DFQATT, SNEGSKA (reference sequence). The CDR3: CSARGGFTDTQYF. The CDR3 DNA reads as TGCAGTGCTAGAGGGGGGTTCACAGATACGCAGTATTTT.

The gene calls are TRBV7-9 and TRBJ2-7; D remains unclear. CDR3 length: 14 amino acids. Deletions cut 1 base from V and 2 bases from J, with 9 bases between. CDR1 is SEHNR and CDR2 is FQNEAQ in the germline V gene (reference sequence). The CDR3 coding sequence is TGTGCCAGCAGCTTAGTGGGCAGGACCTACGAGCAGTACTTC. It encodes CASSLVGRTYEQYF.

This clonotype was counted ten times or more. The chain couples TRBV9 to TRBJ2-7; 7 nucleotides match TRBD1. This CDR3 is 13 amino acids long. The junction had 6 bases not matched to a gene; V was cut back by 5 bases and J by 4 bases. Germline V gives CDR1 SGDLS, CDR2 YYNGEE. The CDR3 sequence: CASSGTAFYEQYF. CDR3 nucleotides: TGTGCCAGCAGTGGGACAGCCTTTTACGAGCAGTACTTC.

The sample holds a few counts of this clonotype. The V gene is TRBV7-9, the J gene TRBJ2-7; 8 nucleotides line up with TRBD2. CDR1 is SEHNR, CDR2 FQNEAQ, per germline (reference sequence). CDR3 size: 13 residues. V was pared by 8 bases and J by 2 bases, with 5 bases of the junction left unmatched. CDR3 region: CASRSGNTYEQYF. CDR3 bases: TGTGCCAGCCGTAGCGGGAACACCTACGAGCAGTACTTC.

The gene calls are TRBV12-3 or TRBV12-4 and TRBJ2-7, with D unclear. The V and J ends lost 7 bases and 1 base respectively, with 17 bases between them. The CDR3 spans 15 residues. The CDR3 DNA is TGTGCCAGCATCCCTTGGGCGCTTGTTTCCTACGAGCAGTACTTC. Amino acid sequence: CASIPWALVSYEQYF.

This sequence joins TRBV7-8 and TRBJ1-1, with D uncertain. The germline CDR1 and CDR2 sequences are SGHVS and FQNEAQ. Trimming took 2 bases from V and 3 from J, leaving 7 bases between them. This CDR3 has 13 residues. The CDR3 nucleotides read TGTGCCAGCAGCTTAAACCCGGACACTGAAGCTTTCTTT. Residues: CASSLNPDTEAFF.

This clonotype has more than one count but fewer than ten. This chain connects TRBV5-1 to TRBJ2-2, with D possibly being TRBD2 (6 bases). Germline values: CDR1 SGHRS, CDR2 YFSETQ. V was clipped by 3 bases and J by 1 base, with 13 bases between them. This CDR3 spans 16 amino acids. CDR3: CASSSNSGMNTGELFF. DNA of the CDR3: TGCGCCAGCAGCTCTAATAGCGGCATGAACACCGGGGAGCTGTTTTTT.

This clonotype was detected a few times. The chain couples TRBV11-2 to TRBJ2-7, with TRBD2 matching over 15 bases. With V trimmed by 5 bases and J by 6 bases, 5 bases remained unmatched. Germline V gives CDR1 SGHAT, CDR2 FQNNGV. The CDR3 has 15 residues. The CDR3 DNA reads as TGTGCCAGCAGCGGGGGACTAGCGGGAGGCTTCGAGCAGTACTTC. This codes for CASSGGLAGGFEQYF. Based on the CDR3 plus reference TRBV11-2 and TRBJ2-7, the full variable domain is EAGVAQSPRYKIIEKRQSVAFWCNPISGHATLYWYQQILGQGPKLLIQFQNNGVVDDSQLPKDRFSAERLKGVDSTLKIQPAKLEDSAVYLCASSGGLAGGFEQYFGPGTRLTVT.

The V and J genes are TRBV4-1 and TRBJ2-7; 8 nucleotides align to TRBD1. This CDR3 is 17 amino acids long. Germline CDR1 is MGHRA and CDR2 is YSYEKL. V was pared by 4 bases and J by 3 bases, with 14 bases of the junction left unmatched. In DNA, the CDR3 is TGCGCCAGCAGCCCCGGACCAATTCGACAGGGGAACTACGAGCAGTACTTC. This encodes CASSPGPIRQGNYEQYF.

The gene calls are TRBV29-1 and TRBJ1-5; no clear D. V lost 4 bases to trimming and J lost 5 bases, with 12 bases between them. Germline CDR1 reads SQVTM; CDR2 reads ANQGSEA. This CDR3 has 13 amino acids. CDR3 region: CSVVWANDQPQHF. CDR3 in DNA: TGCAGCGTTGTGTGGGCAAATGATCAGCCCCAGCATTTT.